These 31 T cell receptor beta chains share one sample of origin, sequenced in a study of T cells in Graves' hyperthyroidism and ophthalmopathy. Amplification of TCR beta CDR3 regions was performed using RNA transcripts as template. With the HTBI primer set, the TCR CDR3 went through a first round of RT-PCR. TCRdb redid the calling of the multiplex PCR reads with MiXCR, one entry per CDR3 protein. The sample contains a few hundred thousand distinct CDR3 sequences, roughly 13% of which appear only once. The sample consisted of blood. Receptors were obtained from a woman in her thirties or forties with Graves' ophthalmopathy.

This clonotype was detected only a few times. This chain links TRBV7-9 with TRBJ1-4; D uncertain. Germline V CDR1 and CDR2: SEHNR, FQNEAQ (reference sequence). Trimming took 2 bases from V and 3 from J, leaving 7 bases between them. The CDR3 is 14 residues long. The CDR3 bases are TGTGCCAGCAGCTTAAGTCAGTCTAATGAAAAACTGTTTTTT. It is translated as CASSLSQSNEKLFF.

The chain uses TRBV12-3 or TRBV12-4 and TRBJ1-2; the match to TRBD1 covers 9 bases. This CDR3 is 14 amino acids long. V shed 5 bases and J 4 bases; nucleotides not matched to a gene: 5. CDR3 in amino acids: CASSQGTGFYGYTF. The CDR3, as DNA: TGTGCCAGCAGTCAAGGGACAGGGTTCTATGGCTACACCTTC.

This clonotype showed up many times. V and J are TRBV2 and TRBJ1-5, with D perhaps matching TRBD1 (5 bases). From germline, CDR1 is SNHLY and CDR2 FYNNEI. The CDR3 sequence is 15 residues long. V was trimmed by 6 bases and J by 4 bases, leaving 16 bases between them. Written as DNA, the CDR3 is TGTGCCAGCAGACCAGACGGGGCCATTAATCAGCCCCAGCATTTT. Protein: CASRPDGAINQPQHF.

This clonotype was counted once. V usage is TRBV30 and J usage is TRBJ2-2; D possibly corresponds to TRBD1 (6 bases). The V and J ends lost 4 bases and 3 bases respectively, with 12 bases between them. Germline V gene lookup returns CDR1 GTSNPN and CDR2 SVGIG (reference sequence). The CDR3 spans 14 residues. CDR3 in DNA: TGTGCCTGGAAATCAGGGGTCCACACCGGGGAGCTGTTTTTT. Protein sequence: CAWKSGVHTGELFF. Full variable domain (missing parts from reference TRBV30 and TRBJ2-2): SQTIHQWPATLVQPVGSPLSLECTVEGTSNPNLYWYRQAAGRGLQLLFYSVGIGQISSEVPQNLSASRPQDRQFILSSKKLLLSDSGFYLCAWKSGVHTGELFFGEGSRLTVL.

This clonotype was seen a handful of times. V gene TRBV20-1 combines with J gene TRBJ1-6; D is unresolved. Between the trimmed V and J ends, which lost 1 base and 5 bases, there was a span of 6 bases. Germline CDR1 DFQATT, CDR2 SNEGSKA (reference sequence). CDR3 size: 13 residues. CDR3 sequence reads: CSARAQNNSPLHF. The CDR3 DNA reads TGCAGTGCTAGAGCCCAGAATAATTCACCCCTCCACTTT.

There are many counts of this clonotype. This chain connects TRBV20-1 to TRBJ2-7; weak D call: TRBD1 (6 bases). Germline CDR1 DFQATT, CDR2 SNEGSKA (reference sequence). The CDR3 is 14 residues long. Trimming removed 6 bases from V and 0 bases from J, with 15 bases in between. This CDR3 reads CSALSGDNSYEQYF. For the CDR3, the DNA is TGCAGTGCCCTATCCGGGGACAACTCCTACGAGCAGTACTTC.

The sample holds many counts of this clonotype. CDR3: CASSHGDRLVGQPQHF. CDR3 coding DNA: TGTGCCAGCAGCCACGGGGACAGGCTGGTCGGTCAGCCCCAGCATTTT. The chain links TRBV3-1 to TRBJ1-5; 8 bases line up with TRBD1. The CDR3 is 16 residues long. V dropped 3 bases and J dropped 6; count of bases not matched to a gene: 10. Germline assignment: CDR1 LGHDT and CDR2 YNNKEL (reference sequence).

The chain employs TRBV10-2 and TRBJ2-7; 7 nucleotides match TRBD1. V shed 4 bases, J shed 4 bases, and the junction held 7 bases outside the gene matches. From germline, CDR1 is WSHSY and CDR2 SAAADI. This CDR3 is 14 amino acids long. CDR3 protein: CASSGFPRGYEQYF. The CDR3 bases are TGCGCCAGCAGTGGGTTTCCCAGGGGGTACGAGCAGTACTTC.

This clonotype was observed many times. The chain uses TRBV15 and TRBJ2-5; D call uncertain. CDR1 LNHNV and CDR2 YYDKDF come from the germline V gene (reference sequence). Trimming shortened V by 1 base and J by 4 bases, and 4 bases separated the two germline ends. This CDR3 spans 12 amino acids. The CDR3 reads CATSRGGETQYF. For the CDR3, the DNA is TGTGCCACCAGCAGAGGTGGAGAGACCCAGTACTTC. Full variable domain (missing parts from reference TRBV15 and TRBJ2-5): DAMVIQNPRYQVTQFGKPVTLSCSQTLNHNVMYWYQQKSSQAPKLLFHYYDKDFNNEADTPDNFQSRRPNTSFCFLDIRSPGLGDTAMYLCATSRGGETQYFGPGTRLLVL.

The CDR3 loop is CAWKQAGANVLTF. In DNA, the CDR3 is TGTGCCTGGAAACAAGCTGGGGCCAACGTCCTGACTTTC. The chain couples TRBV30 to TRBJ2-6; no firm D call. This CDR3 is built from 13 residues. Trimming cost V 4 bases and J 2 bases, with 6 bases left between them. CDR1 is GTSNPN, CDR2 SVGIG, per germline (reference sequence). Based on the CDR3 plus reference TRBV30 and TRBJ2-6, the full variable domain is SQTIHQWPATLVQPVGSPLSLECTVEGTSNPNLYWYRQAAGRGLQLLFYSVGIGQISSEVPQNLSASRPQDRQFILSSKKLLLSDSGFYLCAWKQAGANVLTFGAGSRLTVL.

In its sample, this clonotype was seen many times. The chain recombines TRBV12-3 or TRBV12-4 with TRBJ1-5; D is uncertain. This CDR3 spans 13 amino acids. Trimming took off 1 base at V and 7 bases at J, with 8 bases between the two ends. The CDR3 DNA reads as TGTGCCAGCAGTTTAGTGGGTTTCCAGCCCCAGCATTTT. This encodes CASSLVGFQPQHF.

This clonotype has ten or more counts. As DNA, the CDR3 is TGTGCCAGCAGCTTTACCCGGGGCCGGGACGGCTACACCTTC. It is translated as CASSFTRGRDGYTF. J is TRBJ1-2 and V is TRBV7-2; a possible D gene is TRBD1 (5 bases). V gave up 3 bases and J gave up 8 bases, with 16 bases separating them. The CDR3 is made up of 14 amino acids. Germline V gene lookup returns CDR1 SGHTA and CDR2 FQGNSA.

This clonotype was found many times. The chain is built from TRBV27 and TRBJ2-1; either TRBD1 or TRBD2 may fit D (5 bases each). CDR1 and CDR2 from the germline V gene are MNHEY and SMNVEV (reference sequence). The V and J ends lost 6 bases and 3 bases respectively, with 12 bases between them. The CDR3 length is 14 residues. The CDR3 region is CASSQGRHYNEQFF. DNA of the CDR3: TGTGCCAGCAGCCAGGGACGTCACTACAATGAGCAGTTCTTC.

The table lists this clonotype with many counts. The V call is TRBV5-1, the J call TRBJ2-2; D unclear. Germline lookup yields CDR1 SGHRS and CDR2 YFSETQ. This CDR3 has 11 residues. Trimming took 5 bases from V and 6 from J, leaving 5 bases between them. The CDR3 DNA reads TGCGCCAGCAGGGACCCCGGGGAGCTGTTTTTT. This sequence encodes CASRDPGELFF.

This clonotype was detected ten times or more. The CDR3 is CASSEGREYDTEAFF. DNA of the CDR3: TGCGCCAGCAGTGAGGGGAGAGAGTATGACACTGAAGCTTTCTTT. The chain is built from TRBV10-1 and TRBJ1-1, with no clear D. The CDR3 totals 15 residues. Trimming stripped 2 bases from V and 3 bases from J, with 13 bases between. Germline CDR1 is WNHNN and CDR2 is SYGVQD (reference sequence).

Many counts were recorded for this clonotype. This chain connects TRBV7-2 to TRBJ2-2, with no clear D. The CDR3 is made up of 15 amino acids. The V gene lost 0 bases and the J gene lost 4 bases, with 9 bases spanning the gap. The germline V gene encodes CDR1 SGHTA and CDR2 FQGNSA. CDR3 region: CASSLAEGATGELFF. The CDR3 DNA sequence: TGTGCCAGCAGCTTAGCGGAAGGAGCCACCGGGGAGCTGTTTTTT. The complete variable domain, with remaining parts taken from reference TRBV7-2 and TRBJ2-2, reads GAGVSQSPSNKVTEKGKDVELRCDPISGHTALYWYRQSLGQGLEFLIYFQGNSAPDKSGLPSDRFSAERTGGSVSTLTIQRTQQEDSAVYLCASSLAEGATGELFFGEGSRLTVL.

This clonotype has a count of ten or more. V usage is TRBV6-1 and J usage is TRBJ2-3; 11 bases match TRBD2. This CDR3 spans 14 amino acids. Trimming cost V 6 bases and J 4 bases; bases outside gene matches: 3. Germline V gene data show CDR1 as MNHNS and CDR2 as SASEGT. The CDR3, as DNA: TGTGCCAGCAGAGCGGGACTAGCGGCAGATACGCAGTATTTT. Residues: CASRAGLAADTQYF.

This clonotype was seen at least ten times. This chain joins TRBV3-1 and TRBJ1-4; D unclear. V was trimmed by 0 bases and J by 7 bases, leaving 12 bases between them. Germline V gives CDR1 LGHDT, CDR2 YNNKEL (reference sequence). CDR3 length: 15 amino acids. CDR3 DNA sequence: TGTGCCAGCAGCCAAGAATTGTCACAGACTGAAAAACTGTTTTTT. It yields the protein CASSQELSQTEKLFF. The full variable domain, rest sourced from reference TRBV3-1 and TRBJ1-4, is DTAVSQTPKYLVTQMGNDKSIKCEQNLGHDTMYWYKQDSKKFLKIMFSYNNKELIINETVPNRFSPKSPDKAHLNLHINSLELGDSAVYFCASSQELSQTEKLFFGSGTQLSVL.

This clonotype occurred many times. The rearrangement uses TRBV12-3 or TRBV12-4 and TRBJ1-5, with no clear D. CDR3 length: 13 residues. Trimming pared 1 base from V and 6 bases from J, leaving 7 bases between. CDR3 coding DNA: TGTGCCAGCAGTTTAGGCCCTCTTCAGCCCCAGCATTTT. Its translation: CASSLGPLQPQHF.

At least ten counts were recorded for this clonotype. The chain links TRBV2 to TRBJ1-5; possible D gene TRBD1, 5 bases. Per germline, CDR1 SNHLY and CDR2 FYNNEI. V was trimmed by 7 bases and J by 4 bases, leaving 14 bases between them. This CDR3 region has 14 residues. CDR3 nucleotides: TGTGCCAGCACCTTAAGACAGACAAATCAGCCCCAGCATTTT. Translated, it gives CASTLRQTNQPQHF.

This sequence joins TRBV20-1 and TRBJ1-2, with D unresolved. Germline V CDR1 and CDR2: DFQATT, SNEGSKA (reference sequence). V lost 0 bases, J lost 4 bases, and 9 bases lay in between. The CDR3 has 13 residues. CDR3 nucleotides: TGCAGTGCTAGAGACACGATGGGCTATGGCTACACCTTC. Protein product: CSARDTMGYGYTF.

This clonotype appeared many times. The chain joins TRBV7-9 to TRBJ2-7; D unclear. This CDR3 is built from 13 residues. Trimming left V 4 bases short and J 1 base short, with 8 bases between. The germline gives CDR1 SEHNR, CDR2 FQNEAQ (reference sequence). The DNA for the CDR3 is TGTGCCAGCAGCTACCGGCCTTCCTACGAGCAGTACTTC. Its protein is CASSYRPSYEQYF.

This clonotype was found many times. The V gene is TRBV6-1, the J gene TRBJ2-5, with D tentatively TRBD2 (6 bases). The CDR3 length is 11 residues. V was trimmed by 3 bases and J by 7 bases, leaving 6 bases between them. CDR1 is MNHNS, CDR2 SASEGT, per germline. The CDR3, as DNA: TGTGCCAGCAGTGAGGAGGGGACCCAGTACTTC. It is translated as CASSEEGTQYF.

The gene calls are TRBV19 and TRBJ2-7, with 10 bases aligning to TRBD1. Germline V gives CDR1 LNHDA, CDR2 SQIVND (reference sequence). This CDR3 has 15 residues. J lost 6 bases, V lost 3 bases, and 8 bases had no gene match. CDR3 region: CASSIGTGVSSEQYF. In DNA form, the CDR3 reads TGTGCCAGTAGTATCGGGACAGGGGTTTCTAGCGAGCAGTACTTC.

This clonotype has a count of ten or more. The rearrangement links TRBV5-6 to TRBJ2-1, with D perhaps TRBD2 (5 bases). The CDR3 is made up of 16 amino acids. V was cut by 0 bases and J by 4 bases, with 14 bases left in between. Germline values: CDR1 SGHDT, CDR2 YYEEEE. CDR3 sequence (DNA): TGTGCCAGCAGCTTGGTGGGAGCCTCCTCTTACAATGAGCAGTTCTTC. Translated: CASSLVGASSYNEQFF.

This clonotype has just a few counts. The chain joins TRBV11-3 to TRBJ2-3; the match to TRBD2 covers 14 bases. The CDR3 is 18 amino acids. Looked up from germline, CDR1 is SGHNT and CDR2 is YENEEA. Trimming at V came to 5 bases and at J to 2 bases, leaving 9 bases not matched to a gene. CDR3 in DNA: TGTGCCAGCAGCGCCAGACTAGCGGGGGGGGCCATCACAGATACGCAGTATTTT. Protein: CASSARLAGGAITDTQYF.

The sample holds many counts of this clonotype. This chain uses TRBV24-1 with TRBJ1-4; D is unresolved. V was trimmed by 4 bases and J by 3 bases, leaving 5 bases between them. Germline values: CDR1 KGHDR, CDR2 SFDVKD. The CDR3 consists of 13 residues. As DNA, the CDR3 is TGTGCCACCAGTGAAAGGGCTAATGAAAAACTGTTTTTT. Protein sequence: CATSERANEKLFF.

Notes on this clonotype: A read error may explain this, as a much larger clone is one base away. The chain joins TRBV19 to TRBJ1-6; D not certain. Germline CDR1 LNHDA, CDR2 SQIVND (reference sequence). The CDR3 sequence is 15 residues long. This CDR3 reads CASSTENSYNSPRHF. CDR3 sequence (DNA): TGTGCCAGTAGTACGGAGAACTCCTATAATTCACCCCGCCACTTT.

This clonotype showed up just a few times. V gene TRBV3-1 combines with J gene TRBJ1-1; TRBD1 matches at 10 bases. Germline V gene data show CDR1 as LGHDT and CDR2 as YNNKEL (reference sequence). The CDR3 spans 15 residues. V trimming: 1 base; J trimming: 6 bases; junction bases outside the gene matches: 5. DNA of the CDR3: TGTGCCAGCAGCCAAGGTCCGACAGGGGGCCCTGAAGCTTTCTTT. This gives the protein CASSQGPTGGPEAFF.

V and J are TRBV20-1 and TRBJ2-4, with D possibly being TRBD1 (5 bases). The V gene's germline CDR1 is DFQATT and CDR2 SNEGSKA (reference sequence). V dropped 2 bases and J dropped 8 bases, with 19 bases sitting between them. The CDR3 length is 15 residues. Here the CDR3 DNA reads TGCAGTGCTAGAACTTGGGGCAACCTGGGGCACATTCAGTACTTC. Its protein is CSARTWGNLGHIQYF.

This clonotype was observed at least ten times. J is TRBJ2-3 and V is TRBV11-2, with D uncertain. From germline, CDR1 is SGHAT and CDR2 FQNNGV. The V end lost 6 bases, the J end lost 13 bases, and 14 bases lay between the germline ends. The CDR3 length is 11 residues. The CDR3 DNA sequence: TGTGCCAGCAGTCAGGTCCAAGTTGAGTATTTT. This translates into CASSQVQVEYF.